Below, 3 T cell receptor beta chains from the same sample are listed, as sequenced in a study of blood T cell repertoires in COVID-19. Generated by immunoSEQ multiplex PCR, the TCRdb table keeps only in-frame clones and is missing some. The table lists approximately 94,000 clones, around 90% of them singletons. Source material: peripheral blood. These receptor sequences come from a woman at least 80 years old with active COVID-19.

This chain joins TRBV4-2 and TRBJ2-5; D is undetermined. V lost 2 bases and J 1 base, leaving 11 bases between the germline ends. CDR1 is LGHNA and CDR2 is YNFKEQ in the germline V gene. CDR3 length: 15 amino acids. CDR3 sequence (DNA): TGTGCCAGCAGCCAAAGGAAACCTAGCCAAGAGACCCAGTACTTC. Residues: CASSQRKPSQETQYF.

The rearrangement uses TRBV18 and TRBJ2-4; the D gene is possibly TRBD1 (5 bases). CDR3 length: 13 residues. Between the trimmed V and J ends, which lost 3 bases and 8 bases, there was a span of 11 bases. The germline CDR1 and CDR2 sequences are KGHSH and LQKENI. The CDR3 spells CASSPQGRDIQYF. The CDR3 coding sequence is TGTGCCAGCTCACCCCAGGGTAGGGACATTCAGTACTTC.

This chain joins TRBV4-1 and TRBJ2-5; D is ambiguous. CDR1 is MGHRA and CDR2 is YSYEKL in the germline V gene. Deletions cut 4 bases from V and 0 bases from J, with 9 bases between. The length of the CDR3 is 14 residues. DNA of the CDR3: TGCGCCAGCAGCCTTACCGGGTACCAAGAGACCCAGTACTTC. It encodes CASSLTGYQETQYF.